The 25 T cell receptor beta chains given below trace back to one sample, sequenced in a study of blood T cell repertoires in COVID-19. The table came from immunoSEQ multiplex PCR; TCRdb's copy has only in-frame clones and leaves some out. Among 300,000 or so clones listed, approximately 90% were seen once. Sequenced input: peripheral blood. The receptor source for this set is a woman in her thirties with COVID-19, enrolled during active disease.

V and J are TRBV4-1 and TRBJ2-1; D remains unclear. CDR1 and CDR2 from the germline V gene are MGHRA and YSYEKL. V gave up 0 bases and J gave up 8 bases, with 11 bases separating them. The CDR3 loop spans 14 amino acids. The CDR3 is CASSQDEARDEQFF. The CDR3 nucleotides are TGCGCCAGCAGCCAAGATGAAGCGCGCGATGAGCAGTTCTTC.

The rearrangement links TRBV6-5 to TRBJ1-2; D call uncertain. Germline CDR1 MNHEY, CDR2 SVGAGI. V lost 8 bases and J 4 bases, leaving 17 bases between the germline ends. The CDR3 contains 14 residues. Here the CDR3 reads CASRPGAPVYGYTF. CDR3 coding DNA: TGTGCCAGCCGCCCTGGAGCGCCGGTCTATGGCTACACCTTC.

The CDR3: CASSLGQPNEKLFF. CDR3 coding DNA: TGTGCCAGCTCACTAGGACAGCCTAATGAAAAACTGTTTTTT. The V and J genes are TRBV18 and TRBJ1-4; the D gene is possibly TRBD1 (6 bases). Trimming took off 4 bases at V and 3 bases at J, with 9 bases between the two ends. Germline V CDR1 and CDR2: KGHSH, LQKENI. The CDR3 contains 14 residues.

The V call is TRBV19, the J call TRBJ2-7; 7 bases agree with TRBD2. V lost 5 bases to trimming and J lost 6 bases; unmatched junction nucleotides: 10. The CDR3 runs to 14 residues. Germline V CDR1 and CDR2: LNHDA, SQIVND (reference sequence). CDR3: CASSSWTRDGEQYF. The CDR3 DNA sequence: TGTGCCAGTAGTTCCTGGACTAGGGACGGCGAGCAGTACTTC.

The gene calls are TRBV10-3 and TRBJ2-3; 9 positions match TRBD1. Germline assignment: CDR1 ENHRY and CDR2 SYGVKD. The CDR3 covers 15 residues. The V segment lost 3 bases and the J segment 0 bases; nucleotides outside the gene matches: 1. The CDR3 region is CAISDGQGSTDTQYF. CDR3 nucleotides: TGTGCCATCAGTGACGGACAGGGGAGCACAGATACGCAGTATTTT.

The chain is built from TRBV28 and TRBJ2-1, with D tentatively TRBD2 (5 bases). Germline V gives CDR1 MDHEN, CDR2 SYDVKM. The CDR3 totals 15 residues. Trimming shortened V by 7 bases and J by 0 bases, and 13 bases separated the two germline ends. CDR3 protein: CASKSSGSSYNEQFF. CDR3 nucleotides: TGTGCCAGCAAATCAAGCGGAAGCTCCTACAATGAGCAGTTCTTC.

The gene calls are TRBV19 and TRBJ1-5; D might be TRBD1 (6 bases). V was cut by 5 bases and J by 6 bases, with 11 bases left in between. CDR3 length: 13 residues. In germline, CDR1 is LNHDA, CDR2 SQIVND (reference sequence). This CDR3 reads CASSGEQGQPQHF. CDR3 DNA sequence: TGTGCCAGTAGTGGCGAACAGGGTCAGCCCCAGCATTTT.

The CDR3 protein is CASSLLAGDTGELFF. The CDR3 DNA follows: TGTGCCAGCAGCCTACTAGCGGGCGACACCGGGGAGCTGTTTTTT. This chain uses TRBV2 with TRBJ2-2; TRBD2 agrees at 9 bases. V dropped 6 bases and J dropped 3; count of bases not matched to a gene: 5. Germline-derived CDR1 and CDR2 are SNHLY and FYNNEI. This CDR3 comprises 15 residues.

The rearrangement uses TRBV6-6 and TRBJ1-5; weak D call: TRBD1 (6 bases). CDR1 MNHNY and CDR2 SVGAGI come from the germline V gene (reference sequence). The CDR3 has 14 residues. The V end lost 3 bases, the J end lost 7 bases, and 13 bases lay between the germline ends. In nucleotides, the CDR3 is TGTGCCAGCAGTTATTCAAGACAGGACCAGCCCCAGCATTTT. It is translated as CASSYSRQDQPQHF.

Here the CDR3 DNA reads TGTGCCAGTAGTTTCCGGGACATGAACACTGAAGCTTTCTTT. Translating it yields CASSFRDMNTEAFF. The rearrangement joins TRBV19 to TRBJ1-1, with a weak D call TRBD1 (6 bases). The CDR3 consists of 14 residues. Germline V gene lookup returns CDR1 LNHDA and CDR2 SQIVND (reference sequence). Between the trimmed V and J ends, which lost 5 bases and 0 bases, there was a span of 10 bases.

V usage is TRBV5-1 and J usage is TRBJ1-1, with TRBD1 matching 7 bases. The CDR3 covers 15 residues. Germline assignment: CDR1 SGHRS and CDR2 YFSETQ. J gave up 0 bases and V 3 bases, and 5 bases lay outside the gene matches. As DNA, the CDR3 is TGCGCCAGCAGCTCCTCACAGGGGATGAACACTGAAGCTTTCTTT. As protein: CASSSSQGMNTEAFF.

In nucleotides, the CDR3 is TGTGCCAGCTCACAGATGAGTGGGGGGAGTGAGCAGTTCTTC. It translates to CASSQMSGGSEQFF. The rearrangement joins TRBV18 to TRBJ2-1, with D perhaps TRBD2 (6 bases). The V end was cut by 4 bases, the J end by 9 bases, with 16 bases between. Germline values: CDR1 KGHSH, CDR2 LQKENI. The CDR3 spans 14 residues.

This sequence joins TRBV7-2 and TRBJ2-3; the match to TRBD2 covers 12 bases. Germline CDR1 is SGHTA and CDR2 is FQGNSA. With 6 bases clipped from V and 3 bases from J, the junction kept 13 bases outside the gene matches. The CDR3 is made up of 18 amino acids. In DNA, the CDR3 is TGTGCCAGCAGTTGGACTAGCGGGATCCGTCACGGGACAGATACGCAGTATTTT. This sequence encodes CASSWTSGIRHGTDTQYF.

V and J are TRBV6-2 or TRBV6-3 and TRBJ1-2; the match to TRBD1 covers 9 bases. The CDR3 consists of 15 residues. J was trimmed by 2 bases and V by 4 bases; bases with no gene match: 5. Germline V gene lookup returns CDR1 MNHEY and CDR2 SVGEGT. CDR3 nucleotides: TGTGCCAGCAGTTGGGGACAGGGAAGCAACTATGGCTACACCTTC. It codes for CASSWGQGSNYGYTF.

This clone has a single count. The CDR3 here is CAWSHGIGTEAFF. The DNA for the CDR3 is TGTGCCTGGAGTCACGGGATTGGCACTGAAGCTTTCTTT. This chain uses TRBV30 with TRBJ1-1; no clear D. Germline CDR1 is GTSNPN and CDR2 is SVGIG (reference sequence). V was pared by 2 bases and J by 4 bases, with 11 bases between. The CDR3 length is 13 residues. Combining the CDR3 with reference TRBV30 and TRBJ1-1 gives the whole variable domain SQTIHQWPATLVQPVGSPLSLECTVEGTSNPNLYWYRQAAGRGLQLLFYSVGIGQISSEVPQNLSASRPQDRQFILSSKKLLLSDSGFYLCAWSHGIGTEAFFGQGTRLTVV.

The V gene is TRBV5-4, the J gene TRBJ1-1; 8 bases map to TRBD1. The CDR3 extends over 15 amino acids. J lost 1 base, V lost 3 bases, and 5 bases had no gene match. Germline loops: CDR1 SGHNT, CDR2 YYREEE (reference sequence). CDR3 sequence (DNA): TGTGCCAGCAGCTCCCGCGGACAGGGGAACACTGAAGCTTTCTTT. Translated: CASSSRGQGNTEAFF.

The CDR3 reads CASSLGGTVNSPLHF. The CDR3 DNA reads as TGTGCCAGCAGCCTTGGGGGGACAGTTAATTCACCCCTCCACTTT. The chain combines TRBV6-5 with TRBJ1-6, with TRBD1 matching 7 bases. Germline V gene sequence: CDR1 MNHEY, CDR2 SVGAGI. The CDR3 totals 15 residues. V was pared by 6 bases and J by 6 bases, with 8 bases of the junction left unmatched.

This chain uses TRBV6-5 with TRBJ1-1; TRBD1 aligns across 9 bases. With 6 bases clipped from V and 8 bases from J, the junction kept 10 bases outside the gene matches. The CDR3 sequence is 14 residues long. Germline CDR1 is MNHEY and CDR2 is SVGAGI. The CDR3 region has the DNA TGTGCCAGCAGAGGGACAGGGTATACCTCCGAAGCTTTCTTT. Its translation: CASRGTGYTSEAFF.

The genes are TRBV19 and TRBJ1-1, with D possibly TRBD1 on 5 matching bases. CDR1 and CDR2 from the germline V gene are LNHDA and SQIVND (reference sequence). This CDR3 spans 17 amino acids. Trimming took 5 bases from V and 1 from J, leaving 20 bases between them. Here the CDR3 reads CASSPISWGNQNTEAFF. CDR3 nucleotides: TGTGCCAGTAGTCCGATTAGTTGGGGCAATCAGAACACTGAAGCTTTCTTT.

The V gene is TRBV4-1, the J gene TRBJ1-1, with 10 bases identical to TRBD1. Per germline, CDR1 MGHRA and CDR2 YSYEKL. There are 15 residues in the CDR3. J was trimmed by 2 bases and V by 2 bases; bases with no gene match: 2. Written as DNA, the CDR3 is TGCGCCAGCAGCCAATTGACAGGGGGCAACACTGAAGCTTTCTTT. It encodes CASSQLTGGNTEAFF.

In DNA form, the CDR3 reads TGTGCCAGCAGTGAAGCGCTGACGGGGAATAATTCACCCCTCCACTTT. The encoded protein is CASSEALTGNNSPLHF. The gene calls are TRBV6-1 and TRBJ1-6; D is unresolved. This CDR3 spans 16 amino acids. Trimming removed 0 bases at V and 5 bases at J, with 11 bases between. CDR1 is MNHNS and CDR2 is SASEGT in the germline V gene.

The J gene is TRBJ1-3, the V gene TRBV30; D remains ambiguous. The V end was cut by 2 bases, the J end by 4 bases, with 12 bases between. CDR1 is GTSNPN and CDR2 is SVGIG in the germline V gene (reference sequence). This CDR3 spans 14 amino acids. The CDR3 sequence is CAWSHSGGGNTIYF. The CDR3 coding sequence is TGTGCCTGGAGTCATTCAGGAGGAGGAAACACCATATATTTT.

The V and J genes are TRBV2 and TRBJ1-5; 11 nucleotides agree with TRBD1. V dropped 6 bases and J dropped 3; count of bases not matched to a gene: 10. The germline gives CDR1 SNHLY, CDR2 FYNNEI. This CDR3 region has 17 residues. CDR3 loop: CASSYSQGQGVNQPQHF. The CDR3 DNA is TGTGCCAGCAGCTACTCTCAGGGACAGGGGGTCAATCAGCCCCAGCATTTT.

A single count supports this clone. The genes are TRBV7-9 and TRBJ1-2; D is undetermined. The CDR3 covers 16 residues. The V end was cut by 0 bases, the J end by 7 bases, with 18 bases between. Germline CDR1 and CDR2: SEHNR and FQNEAQ (reference sequence). Here the CDR3 DNA reads TGTGCCAGCAGCTTAGCGCTTGCACGATTCACGGGTGGCTACACCTTC. Amino acids: CASSLALARFTGGYTF.

The rearrangement links TRBV11-3 to TRBJ1-6, with 7 bases aligning to TRBD1. The CDR3 contains 13 residues. Germline V gene data show CDR1 as SGHNT and CDR2 as YENEEA. The V gene end was trimmed by 3 bases and the J gene end by 8 bases; junction bases not matched to a gene: 1. In nucleotides, the CDR3 is TGTGCCAGCAGCTTCGGACAGGATTCACCCCTCCACTTT. Translation: CASSFGQDSPLHF.